The rows below give T cell receptor beta chains drawn from one sample of a study of shared clonotypes between healthy human individuals. Assay: immunoSEQ multiplex PCR; the TCRdb copy retains only in-frame clones and omits some. The data show about 2.3 million clones, with about nine tenths seen just once and 0.37% held by the top ten. The sequencing sample was made of naive CD4+ T cells from PBMCs. The receptors shown here come from a young man in good health. Some clones in this sample may be carry-over from other donors' samples. The CDR3 runs from the conserved cysteine through the conserved F or W.

V gene	J gene	CDR3 protein
TRBV19	TRBJ2-5	CASSIDPLSSGGWARTQYF
TRBV11-2	TRBJ2-1	CASSLDYLYGEQFF
TRBV11-2	TRBJ1-2	CASSLDPGNPYTF
TRBV9	TRBJ2-7	CASSVEVSYEQYF
TRBV7-9	TRBJ2-3	CASSLSGTQYF
TRBV7-9	TRBJ1-3	CASSPTDRGWGNTIYF
TRBV9	TRBJ2-3	CASKRPGSDTQYF
TRBV18	TRBJ2-3	CASSPSSGSTDTQYF
TRBV28	TRBJ1-2	CASGGVNYGYTF
TRBV2	TRBJ1-2	CATAVLGRNYGYTF
TRBV4-3	TRBJ1-5	CASSRPPGQGVTAQHF
TRBV7-8	TRBJ2-7	CASSPRRDQTPPYF
TRBV6-4	TRBJ2-3	CASSDRGSTDTQYF
TRBV10-3	TRBJ2-2	CAIKRLAGDTGELFF
TRBV7-3	TRBJ1-2	CASSLRAGHGYTF
TRBV28	TRBJ2-3	CASSAAGTDTQYF
TRBV7-9	TRBJ2-7	CASSFFRPEPNEQYF
TRBV11-2	TRBJ1-2	CASSNQPVAANYGYTF
TRBV15	TRBJ2-4	CATSRDGDIQYF
TRBV29-1	TRBJ2-1	CSVVMVYNEQFF
TRBV10-3	TRBJ2-1	CAISSRIAEGGTYNEQFF
TRBV7-2	TRBJ1-4	CASSYNPGGEKLFF